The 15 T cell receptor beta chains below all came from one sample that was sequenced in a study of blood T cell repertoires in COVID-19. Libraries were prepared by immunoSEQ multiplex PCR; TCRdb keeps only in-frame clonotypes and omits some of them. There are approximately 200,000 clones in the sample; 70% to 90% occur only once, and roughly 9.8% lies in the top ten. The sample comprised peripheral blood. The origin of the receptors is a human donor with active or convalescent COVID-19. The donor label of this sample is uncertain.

For the CDR3, the DNA is TGTGCCAGCAGCGACCGGGTGGGGGGGCTCCACGAGCAGTACTTC. Its translation: CASSDRVGGLHEQYF. The genes are TRBV5-7 and TRBJ2-7; D perhaps matches TRBD2 (7 bases). TRBV5-7 is classed as an ORF, of uncertain function. The V gene lost 4 bases and the J gene lost 5 bases, with 19 bases spanning the gap. The CDR3 sequence is 15 residues long.

The CDR3 spells CASSLSWTGGRSSTGELFF. The CDR3 nucleotides read TGTGCCAGCAGCTTGAGTTGGACGGGGGGGCGTAGTAGCACCGGGGAGCTGTTTTTT. The chain joins TRBV7-9 to TRBJ2-2; 8 nucleotides line up with TRBD2. Germline lookup yields CDR1 SEHNR and CDR2 FQNEAQ (reference sequence). The CDR3 sequence is 19 residues long. The junction had 16 bases not matched to a gene; V was cut back by 3 bases and J by 4 bases.

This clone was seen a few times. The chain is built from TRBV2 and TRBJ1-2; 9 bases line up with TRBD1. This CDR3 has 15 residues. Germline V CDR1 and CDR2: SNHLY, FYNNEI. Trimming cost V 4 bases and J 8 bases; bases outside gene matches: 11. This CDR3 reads CASSVQGAQGRGYTF. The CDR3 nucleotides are TGTGCCAGCAGTGTACAGGGGGCCCAGGGTCGAGGCTACACCTTC.

The CDR3 loop is CASRLTGTGSEKLFF. CDR3 nucleotide sequence: TGCGCCAGCAGGCTAACCGGGACAGGAAGCGAAAAACTGTTTTTT. This chain connects TRBV4-1 to TRBJ1-4, with 8 positions matching TRBD1. Unmatched junction bases numbered 11, after V lost 6 bases and J lost 8 bases. This CDR3 comprises 15 residues. Germline lookup yields CDR1 MGHRA and CDR2 YSYEKL.

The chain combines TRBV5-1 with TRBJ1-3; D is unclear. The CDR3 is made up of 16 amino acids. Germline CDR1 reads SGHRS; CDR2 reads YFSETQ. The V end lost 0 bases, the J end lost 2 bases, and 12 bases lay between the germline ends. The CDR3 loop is CASSLVPGITGNTIYF. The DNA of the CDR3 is TGCGCCAGCAGCTTGGTGCCGGGGATCACTGGAAACACCATATATTTT.

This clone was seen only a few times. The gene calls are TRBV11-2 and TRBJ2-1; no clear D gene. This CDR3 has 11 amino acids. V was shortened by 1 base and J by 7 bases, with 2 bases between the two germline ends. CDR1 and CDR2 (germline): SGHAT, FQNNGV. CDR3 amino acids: CASSLANEQFF. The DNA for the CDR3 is TGTGCCAGCAGCTTAGCGAATGAGCAGTTCTTC.

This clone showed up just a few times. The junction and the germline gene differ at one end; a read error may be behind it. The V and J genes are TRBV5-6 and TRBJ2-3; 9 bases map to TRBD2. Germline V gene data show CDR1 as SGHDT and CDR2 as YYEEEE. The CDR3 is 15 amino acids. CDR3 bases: TGTGCCAGCAGCTTGAAGGGGACTAGCAAAGATACGCAGTATTTT. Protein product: CASSLKGTSKDTQYF.

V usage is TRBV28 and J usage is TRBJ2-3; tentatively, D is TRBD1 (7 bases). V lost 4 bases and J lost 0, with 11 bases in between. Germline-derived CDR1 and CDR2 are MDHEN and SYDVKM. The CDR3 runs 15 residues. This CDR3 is CASSSQGGSTDTQYF. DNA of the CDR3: TGTGCCAGCAGTTCTCAGGGGGGTAGCACAGATACGCAGTATTTT. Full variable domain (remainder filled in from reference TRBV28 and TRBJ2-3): DVKVTQSSRYLVKRTGEKVFLECVQDMDHENMFWYRQDPGLGLRLIYFSYDVKMKEKGDIPEGYSVSREKKERFSLILESASTNQTSMYLCASSSQGGSTDTQYFGPGTRLTVL.

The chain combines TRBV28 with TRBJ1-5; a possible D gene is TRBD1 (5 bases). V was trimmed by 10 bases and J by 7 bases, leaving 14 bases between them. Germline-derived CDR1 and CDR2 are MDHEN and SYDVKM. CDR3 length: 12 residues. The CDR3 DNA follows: TGTGCCATCGCCACGGGGGGACAGCCCCAGCATTTT. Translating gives CAIATGGQPQHF.

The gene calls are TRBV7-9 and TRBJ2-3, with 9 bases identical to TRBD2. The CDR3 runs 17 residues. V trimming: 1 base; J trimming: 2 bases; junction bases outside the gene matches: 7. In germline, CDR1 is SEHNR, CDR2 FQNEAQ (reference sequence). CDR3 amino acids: CASSLGLRLADTDTQYF. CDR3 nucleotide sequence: TGTGCCAGCAGCTTAGGGTTGAGACTAGCGGACACAGATACGCAGTATTTT.

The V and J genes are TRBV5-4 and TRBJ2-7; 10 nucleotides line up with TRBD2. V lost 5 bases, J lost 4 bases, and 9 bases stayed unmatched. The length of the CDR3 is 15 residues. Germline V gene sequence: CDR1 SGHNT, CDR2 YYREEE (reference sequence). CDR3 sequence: CASRPTSGRGYEQYF. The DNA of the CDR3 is TGTGCCAGCAGGCCAACAAGCGGGAGGGGATACGAGCAGTACTTC.

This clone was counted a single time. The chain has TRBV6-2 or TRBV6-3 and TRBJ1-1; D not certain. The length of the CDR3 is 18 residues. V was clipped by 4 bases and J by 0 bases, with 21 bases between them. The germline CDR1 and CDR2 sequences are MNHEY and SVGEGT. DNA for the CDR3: TGTGCCAGCAGTTCTACGGACTTTCGGCCCCTCATGAACACTGAAGCTTTCTTT. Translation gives CASSSTDFRPLMNTEAFF.

This CDR3 is CASSNLFGQYF. DNA for the CDR3: TGTGCCAGTAGTAATCTTTTCGGGCAGTACTTC. The genes are TRBV19 and TRBJ2-7, with D unclear. V lost 4 bases and J lost 9, with 10 bases in between. Germline assignment: CDR1 LNHDA and CDR2 SQIVND (reference sequence). The CDR3 totals 11 residues.

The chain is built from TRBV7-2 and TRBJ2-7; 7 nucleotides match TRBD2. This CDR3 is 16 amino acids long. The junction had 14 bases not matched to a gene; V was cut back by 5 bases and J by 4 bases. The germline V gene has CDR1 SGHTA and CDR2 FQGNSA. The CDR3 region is CASSLGRETGVYEQYF. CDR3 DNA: TGTGCCAGCAGCCTGGGGCGGGAGACGGGGGTTTACGAGCAGTACTTC.

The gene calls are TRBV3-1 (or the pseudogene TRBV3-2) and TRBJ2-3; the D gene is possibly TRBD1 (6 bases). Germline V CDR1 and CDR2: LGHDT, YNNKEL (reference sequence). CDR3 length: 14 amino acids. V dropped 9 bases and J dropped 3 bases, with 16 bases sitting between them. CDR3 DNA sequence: TGTGCCAGTGGTCCAGGGGTTCGTACAGATACGCAGTATTTT. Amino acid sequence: CASGPGVRTDTQYF.